A single sample gave rise to the 7 T cell receptor beta chains below, sequenced in a study of T cell repertoires in cytomegalovirus infection. In TCRdb, the reads were re-called with MiXCR into one record per CDR3 protein. The profile shows about 450,000 distinct CDR3 sequences, 25% to 40% of them singletons. The specimen was PBMCs. These receptors originate from a human donor in good health (CMV status not recorded). Some clones in this sample may be carry-over from other donors' samples.

This rearrangement joins TRBV6-6 to TRBJ2-1; 9 bases align to TRBD2. The CDR3 is 16 amino acids. V dropped 0 bases and J dropped 7; count of bases not matched to a gene: 7. Germline V gives CDR1 MNHNY, CDR2 SVGAGI (reference sequence). CDR3 sequence: CASSYSRGGARNEQFF. The CDR3 nucleotides read TGTGCCAGCAGTTACTCGCGGGGGGGGGCCAGGAATGAGCAGTTCTTC.

Worth noting for this clonotype: An end of the junction differs from the germline gene, which may be a read error. The chain is built from TRBV18 and TRBJ2-2, with D perhaps TRBD2 (6 bases). Germline lookup yields CDR1 KGHSH and CDR2 LQKENI. The CDR3 is 20 residues long. The CDR3 bases are TGTGCCAGCTCAAGTCGGAGGGGAGAGGGAGGATTCGCGAACACCGGGGACCTGTTTTTT. Its protein is CASSSRRGEGGFANTGDLFF.

This clonotype was counted many times. The CDR3: CASSPRNDRAYGYTF. In DNA, the CDR3 is TGTGCCAGCAGCCCCAGAAACGACAGGGCCTATGGCTACACCTTC. This rearrangement joins TRBV7-2 to TRBJ1-2; 7 bases align to TRBD1. The trim removed 5 bases at V and 4 bases at J, leaving 10 bases unmatched. Germline V gene sequence: CDR1 SGHTA, CDR2 FQGNSA. There are 15 residues in the CDR3. The full variable domain, with the rest looked up from reference TRBV7-2 and TRBJ1-2, is GAGVSQSPSNKVTEKGKDVELRCDPISGHTALYWYRQSLGQGLEFLIYFQGNSAPDKSGLPSDRFSAERTGGSVSTLTIQRTQQEDSAVYLCASSPRNDRAYGYTFGSGTRLTVV.

This clonotype was counted between two and nine times. J is TRBJ2-2 and V is TRBV2; 9 nucleotides match TRBD1. CDR1 and CDR2 (germline): SNHLY, FYNNEI. The CDR3 covers 15 residues. V gave up 11 bases and J gave up 9 bases; unmatched junction bases: 16. CDR3 in DNA: TGTGCCTGGGGCCGGGACAGGGCTGCCCTACGGGAGCTGTTTTTT. This gives the protein CAWGRDRAALRELFF.

The chain employs TRBV5-1 and TRBJ1-1; D unresolved. Trimming left V 0 bases short and J 3 bases short, with 6 bases between. The CDR3 is 13 residues long. The germline gives CDR1 SGHRS, CDR2 YFSETQ. The CDR3 region has the DNA TGCGCCAGCAGCTTGGGGAAAGACACTGAAGCTTTCTTT. Protein product: CASSLGKDTEAFF.

The genes are TRBV20-1 and TRBJ1-1; D remains unclear. Trimming cost V 0 bases and J 12 bases, with 14 bases left between them. Germline CDR1 reads DFQATT; CDR2 reads SNEGSKA (reference sequence). The CDR3 loop spans 12 amino acids. The CDR3 here is CSARDPIVSTFF. DNA for the CDR3: TGCAGTGCTAGAGACCCCATCGTTTCGACTTTCTTT.

This clonotype turned up a few times. The rearrangement joins TRBV6-1 to TRBJ2-1, with D unclear. The CDR3 is made up of 13 amino acids. Germline V gene lookup returns CDR1 MNHNS and CDR2 SASEGT. The V end lost 7 bases, the J end lost 3 bases, and 10 bases lay between the germline ends. CDR3 DNA: TGTGCCAGCACCCCGGAAGTCTACAATGAGCAGTTCTTC. Amino acids: CASTPEVYNEQFF.